The sequence of this T cell receptor (beta chain) was determined in a study of blood T cell repertoires in COVID-19. Across the study: Sources were T cells, B-cell-depleted T cells, or PBMCs; the material itself was cDNA or gDNA.

The CDR3 totals 14 residues. V was cut by 5 bases and J by 0 bases, with 8 bases left in between. Germline values: CDR1 SGHVS, CDR2 FQNEAQ. Per the original data handling: Amplification from reference gene primers served as the basis for estimated nucleated cell counts. Measured with immunoSEQ multiplex PCR; TCRdb has only the in-frame clones, and not every one. The DNA gave D and trimming, while V, J and clone size come from that table. The sample lists 14,000 or so clones, around 70% occurring once. This sequence was found in a boy between 2 and 15 years old with active or convalescent COVID-19. Source material: peripheral blood. The V gene is TRBV7-8, the J gene TRBJ2-1; D is uncertain. The DNA for the CDR3 is TGTGCCAGCAGCCTCCCTAGCTCCTACAATGAGCAGTTCTTC. Its protein is CASSLPSSYNEQFF.